This T cell receptor (beta chain) stems from a study of cytomegalovirus exposure and HLA in healthy donors. The data were produced by immunoSEQ multiplex PCR, yet TCRdb's version contains in-frame clones alone and is incomplete. The sample shows some 290,000 clones, nearly 90% of them seen only once. This TCR came from a man under 40 in good health and CMV-seronegative. Input material: PBMCs.

CDR3 sequence (DNA): TGTGCCAGCAGTGCCAGACAGGATTCACCCCTCCACTTT. This codes for CASSARQDSPLHF. The chain carries TRBV6-5 and TRBJ1-6, with D tentatively TRBD1 (6 bases). The CDR3 covers 13 residues. Germline CDR1 MNHEY, CDR2 SVGAGI. V was pared by 5 bases and J by 8 bases, with 10 bases between.